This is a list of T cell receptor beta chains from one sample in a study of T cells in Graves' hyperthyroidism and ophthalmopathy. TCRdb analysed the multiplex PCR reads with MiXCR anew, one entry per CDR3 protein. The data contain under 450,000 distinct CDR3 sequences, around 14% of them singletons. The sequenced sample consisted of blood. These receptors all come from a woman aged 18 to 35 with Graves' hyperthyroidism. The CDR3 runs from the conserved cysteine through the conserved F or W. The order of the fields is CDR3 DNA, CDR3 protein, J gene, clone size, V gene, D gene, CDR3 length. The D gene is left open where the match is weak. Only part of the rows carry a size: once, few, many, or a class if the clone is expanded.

TGTGCCAGCAGTCGGTCCCTGGGACTCACCCAAGAGACCCAGTACTTC	CASSRSLGLTQETQYF	TRBJ2-5	many	TRBV12-3/TRBV12-4	NA	16
TGTGCCAGCACCCGCGCCGGGGCCGCCAATGAGCAGTTCTTC	CASTRAGAANEQFF	TRBJ2-1	many	TRBV6-1	NA	14
TGTGCCAGCAGGAGGGGGGGCGGCACAGATACGCAGTATTTT	CASRRGGGTDTQYF	TRBJ2-3	many	TRBV12-3/TRBV12-4	NA	14
TGTGCCAGCACCCCTTCCGGAGAGCCCTATGGCTACACCTTC	CASTPSGEPYGYTF	TRBJ1-2	many	TRBV9	NA	14
TGTGCCAGCAGCTGGCAGGAAACTGAAGCTTTCTTT	CASSWQETEAFF	TRBJ1-1	NA	TRBV5-6	NA	12
TGCGCCAGCAGCGCCGGGACATCAGAGACCCAGTACTTC	CASSAGTSETQYF	TRBJ2-5	NA	TRBV5-1	NA	13
TGCGCCAGCAGCTTGAATTCAGGGAAGGAGACCCAGTACTTC	CASSLNSGKETQYF	TRBJ2-5	few	TRBV5-1	NA	14
TGCAGCGTTGACCCCGGGACAGGGAACTATGGCTACACCTTC	CSVDPGTGNYGYTF	TRBJ1-2	many	TRBV29-1	TRBD1	14
TGTGCCAGCAGCTTAAACAGTAACACCATATATTTT	CASSLNSNTIYF	TRBJ1-3	many	TRBV11-2	NA	12
TGTGCCAGCAGCCGGCGGATGGTCCCGCGGACACTCACAGATACGCAGTATTTT	CASSRRMVPRTLTDTQYF	TRBJ2-3	NA	TRBV6-1	NA	18
TGTGCCAGCAGCTTAGCCAGCGGGTACGTGGATACGCAGTATTTT	CASSLASGYVDTQYF	TRBJ2-3	many	TRBV7-3	NA	15
TGTGCCAGCTCACCCCCAGTGAACACCGGGGAGCTGTTTTTT	CASSPPVNTGELFF	TRBJ2-2	NA	TRBV18	NA	14
TGTGCCAGCTCAACCGGGACAGGGGACTATGGCTACACCTTC	CASSTGTGDYGYTF	TRBJ1-2	many	TRBV18	TRBD1	14
TGCAGTGCTAGCTCTGGTAACAATGAGCAGTTCTTC	CSASSGNNEQFF	TRBJ2-1	many	TRBV20-1	NA	12
TGTGCCAGCAGCTTAGCGAGTGACAGCCAAGAGACCCAGTACTTC	CASSLASDSQETQYF	TRBJ2-5	NA	TRBV7-9	NA	15
TGTGCCAGCAGTCGACAGAACAATCAGCCCCAGCATTTT	CASSRQNNQPQHF	TRBJ1-5	many	TRBV27	NA	13
TGTGCCAGCAGTTCGGTGAGGAACACCATATATTTT	CASSSVRNTIYF	TRBJ1-3	few	TRBV6-1	NA	12
TGTGCCAGCAGCCGCGCCGGGACAAACCAAGAGACCCAGTACTTC	CASSRAGTNQETQYF	TRBJ2-5	few	TRBV4-2	NA	15
TGTGCCAGCAGTGAAGGGACTAGCGATGGAGAGACCCAGTACTTC	CASSEGTSDGETQYF	TRBJ2-5	many	TRBV2	TRBD2	15
TGCAGTGCTATTGACAGGGGGCAAGCGACTGAAGCTTTCTTT	CSAIDRGQATEAFF	TRBJ1-1	many	TRBV20-1	TRBD1	14
TGTGCCAGCAGGGGAATTCGACTAGCGGGGGACGTAGAGGCAGATACGCAGTATTTT	CASRGIRLAGDVEADTQYF	TRBJ2-3	many	TRBV28	TRBD2	19
TGTGCCAGCAGCCTCTGGGGGGGGCCCTACAATGAGCAGTTCTTC	CASSLWGGPYNEQFF	TRBJ2-1	many	TRBV7-6	NA	15
TGTGCTAGTGGTTTGGTACCTCAGGGGTCAAACACCTTC	CASGLVPQGSNTF	TRBJ1-2	many	TRBV12-5	NA	13
TGTGCCAGCAGGCCCGAGGGGGCGAGCACCGGGGAGCTGTTTTTT	CASRPEGASTGELFF	TRBJ2-2	many	TRBV2	TRBD1	15
TGTGCCAGTAGTTACCTGCCCCCGGGCCTAATCGAGGGAAAACTGTTTTTT	CASSYLPPGLIEGKLFF	TRBJ1-4	NA	TRBV19	NA	17
TGTGCCAGCAGCCAGGGCAGGGGGAGTGAAAAACTGTTTTTT	CASSQGRGSEKLFF	TRBJ1-4	many	TRBV3-1	TRBD1	14
TGTGCCAGCAGTGACGGGCTTTGGGGGGATAAGGACGAGCAGTACTTC	CASSDGLWGDKDEQYF	TRBJ2-7	many	TRBV2	NA	16
TGTGCTAGTGGCCCAGCTCTAGGGCTCGAGGGCAGTTCTGGGAACATTCAGTACTTC	CASGPALGLEGSSGNIQYF	TRBJ2-4	many	TRBV12-5	NA	19
TGTGCCAGCAGCCATCGCGGGAGGGCGGGGTACAATGAGCAGTTCTTC	CASSHRGRAGYNEQFF	TRBJ2-1	NA	TRBV13	TRBD2	16
TGTGCCAGCAGCCTCCCGGGGAGGGGTAATGAAAAACTGTTTTTT	CASSLPGRGNEKLFF	TRBJ1-4	NA	TRBV11-2	NA	15
TGTGCCAGCAAGTCCCGGGACAGGGGACGGGAGACCCAGTACTTC	CASKSRDRGRETQYF	TRBJ2-5	few	TRBV6-1	TRBD1	15
TGTGCCAGCTCACCACCTGGACATGAGCAGTTCTTC	CASSPPGHEQFF	TRBJ2-1	many	TRBV18	NA	12
TGTGCCAGCTCACGCGACAGGGGTTGGGAGACCCAGTACTTC	CASSRDRGWETQYF	TRBJ2-5	many	TRBV18	TRBD1	14
TGTGCCAGCAGAGCCGGACAGATAAACACTGAAGCTTTCTTT	CASRAGQINTEAFF	TRBJ1-1	many	TRBV6-1	NA	14
TGTGCCAGCAGCTTGGGACAGATAAACACTGAAGCCTTCTTT	CASSLGQINTEAFF	TRBJ1-1	NA	TRBV7-3	TRBD1	14
TGTGCCAGTAGTACCTTCAATATCTTCCCCGGGGAGCTGTTTTTT	CASSTFNIFPGELFF	TRBJ2-2	few	TRBV19	NA	15
TGTGCCAGCAGCGTAGAAGGGGGTCTATTGGAAAAACTGTTTTTT	CASSVEGGLLEKLFF	TRBJ1-4	few	TRBV9	NA	15
TGCAGCGTTGACGTAGGCTCTGGGGCCAACGTCCTGACTTTC	CSVDVGSGANVLTF	TRBJ2-6	many	TRBV29-1	NA	14
TGTGCCAGCAGCCACTGGACAGGGGGCCTCACAGATACGCAGTATTTT	CASSHWTGGLTDTQYF	TRBJ2-3	NA	TRBV5-5	TRBD1	16
TGTGCCACCAGTGACCCCTCTGGAACAGACGAGCAGTACTTC	CATSDPSGTDEQYF	TRBJ2-7	NA	TRBV24-1	NA	14
TGTGCCAGCAGCCGGGCGGTAGTCGATGAGCAGTTCTTC	CASSRAVVDEQFF	TRBJ2-1	many	TRBV5-6	NA	13
TGTGCCCTAATAACCTACTATGGCTACACCTTC	CALITYYGYTF	TRBJ1-2	many	TRBV11-2	NA	11
TGTGCCTGGAGTATTGAAAACAGGGAAGCTTTCTTT	CAWSIENREAFF	TRBJ1-1	many	TRBV30	NA	12